The clone carrying this T cell receptor beta chain has a handful of counts. Its matching antigen is unknown. TCRdb reanalysed the reads using MiXCR and keeps one entry per CDR3 protein. The data contain roughly 150,000 distinct CDR3 sequences, more than 15% of them seen just once; the ten biggest clones take up around 20%. This entry comes from a study of T cell repertoires in cytomegalovirus infection. About the study: CMV infection and matching HLA type were both indicated by public TCR beta signatures.

Study-wide results and caveats: Cumulative frequency of public TCR beta families picked out carriers of CMV plus the relevant HLA. HLA-C-restricted, CMV-specific TCR beta clonotypes were dominant ex vivo.

The sequenced sample was CD8+ T cells from PBMCs. This TCR was recovered from a human donor in good health (CMV status not recorded). Some clones in this sample may be carry-over from other donors' samples.

The CDR3 DNA follows: TGTGCCAGCAGCCCGAGGATCACTAGCGGGAGCTCCTACAATGAGCAGTTCTTC. This translates into CASSPRITSGSSYNEQFF. The chain uses TRBV7-6 and TRBJ2-1; TRBD2 matches 11 bases. CDR1 is SGHVS and CDR2 is FNYEAQ in the germline V gene. J was trimmed by 0 bases and V by 5 bases; bases with no gene match: 9. CDR3 length equals 18 residues.